A selection of T cell receptor beta chains follows, all from one sample in a study of blood T cell repertoires in COVID-19. Generated by immunoSEQ multiplex PCR, the TCRdb table keeps only in-frame clones and is missing some. The sample lists 95,000 to 150,000 clones; 74% were seen once. The sequenced sample was peripheral blood. Receptor source: a man aged 55 to 70 with acute or convalescent COVID-19. Both conserved end residues are part of each CDR3. A D gene is named only where the DNA matches it firmly. The size entry is marked missing in some rows and otherwise reads once, few, many or a size class.

j_call d_call v_call clone_size cdr3_nt cdr3_aa
TRBJ2-2 TRBD2 TRBV19 few TGTGCCAGTAGAAAACGCGGGGGATACACCGGGGAGCTGTTTTTT CASRKRGGYTGELFF
TRBJ1-5 TRBD1 TRBV24-1 . TGTGCCACCAGTGATAGGGGGCCGAATCAGCCCCAGCATTTT CATSDRGPNQPQHF
TRBJ1-2 . TRBV7-2 once TGTGCCAGCAGCTTTTCACAGGAGAACTATGGCTACACCTTC CASSFSQENYGYTF
TRBJ1-2 . TRBV30 . TGTGCCTGGAGTGTCGGGGGGGTGAATGGCTACACCTTC CAWSVGGVNGYTF
TRBJ1-1 TRBD1 TRBV6-5 . TGTGCCAGAACGATCGACAGGGTTGGCACTGAAGCTTTCTTT CARTIDRVGTEAFF
TRBJ1-6 TRBD1 TRBV6-5 few TGTGCCAGCAGTTACCCGGGACAGGGAGCCCCCCTCCACTTT CASSYPGQGAPLHF
TRBJ2-3 TRBD1 TRBV18 . TGTGCCAGCTCACGGCGGACAGGGGAGGATACGCAGTATTTT CASSRRTGEDTQYF
TRBJ1-5 TRBD1 TRBV7-8 . TGTGCCAGTGAACAGGGGGCGTTAGTTAATAGCAATCAGCCCCAGCATTTT CASEQGALVNSNQPQHF
TRBJ2-2 TRBD1 TRBV5-1 few TGCGCCAGTACTCCGGGGACAGGGAACACCGGGGAGCTGTTTTTT CASTPGTGNTGELFF
TRBJ1-2 . TRBV29-1 . TGCAGCGTTGCTCGCCCACCGCGGGGCTACACCTTC CSVARPPRGYTF
TRBJ2-1 TRBD2 TRBV5-6 . TGTGCCAGCAACGAGGACTCCGGGACTAACTACAATGAGCAGTTCTTC CASNEDSGTNYNEQFF
TRBJ2-7 TRBD2 TRBV19 . TGTGCCAGTAGTCCAGCGGGAGGGCCGTCCTACGAGCAGTACTTC CASSPAGGPSYEQYF
TRBJ1-2 . TRBV3-1/TRBV3-2 . TGTGCCAGCAGCCAAGCCTATGCTAACTATGGCTACACCTTC CASSQAYANYGYTF
TRBJ1-4 TRBD1 TRBV7-2 few TGTGCCAGCAGCTTAAGGCCCCTAGGTCGGAAGGACAGGAACGAAAAACTGTTTTTT CASSLRPLGRKDRNEKLFF
TRBJ2-5 TRBD2 TRBV2 . TGTGCCAGCAGATTGTGGAGGGCTAGCGGCCCCCAAGAGACCCAGTACTTC CASRLWRASGPQETQYF
TRBJ2-3 . TRBV5-5 . TGTGCCAGCAGCTTGTCCACTAGCACAGATACGCAGTATTTT CASSLSTSTDTQYF
TRBJ1-4 . TRBV27 . TGTGCCAGCACCGGATCGCGGGGTAATGAAAAACTGTTTTTT CASTGSRGNEKLFF